A single sample gave rise to the 14 T cell receptor beta chains below, sequenced in a study of shared clonotypes between healthy human individuals. Clones were read by immunoSEQ multiplex PCR, and TCRdb kept only the in-frame ones, dropping some. The data show 2 million to 2.5 million clones, with under 95% seen just once and roughly 0.36% held by the top ten. Sequenced material: naive CD4+ T cells from PBMCs. Noted subset: CD45RA+ positively selected. Receptors were obtained from a young man in good health. Some clones in this sample may be carry-over from other donors' samples.

The rearrangement links TRBV2 to TRBJ1-2; 7 bases map to TRBD1. CDR3 length: 15 residues. J gave up 2 bases and V 8 bases, and 11 bases lay outside the gene matches. The germline V gene encodes CDR1 SNHLY and CDR2 FYNNEI. CDR3 coding DNA: TGTGCCAGCCAGGGGCACCTGACAGGGAACTATGGCTACACCTTC. Its protein product is CASQGHLTGNYGYTF.

The CDR3 sequence: CATSRAWGQGSYGYTF. The DNA of the CDR3 is TGTGCCACCAGCAGAGCCTGGGGACAGGGGAGTTATGGCTACACCTTC. The chain links TRBV15 to TRBJ1-2; TRBD1 aligns across 10 bases. CDR3 length: 16 residues. Trimming at V came to 1 base and at J to 5 bases, leaving 7 bases not matched to a gene. Per the germline V gene, CDR1 is LNHNV and CDR2 is YYDKDF (reference sequence).

The chain has TRBV7-2 and TRBJ2-3, with 7 bases fitting TRBD2. The CDR3 sequence is 16 residues long. CDR1 is SGHTA, CDR2 FQGNSA, per germline. With 1 base clipped from V and 3 bases from J, the junction kept 7 bases outside the gene matches. CDR3 in amino acids: CASSLGAGRVTDTQYF. In DNA, the CDR3 is TGTGCCAGCAGCTTAGGAGCGGGAAGGGTGACAGATACGCAGTATTTT.

CDR3 protein: CASSAYSYEQYF. The CDR3 DNA reads as TGTGCCAGCAGTGCATACTCTTACGAGCAGTACTTC. The chain combines TRBV2 with TRBJ2-7; no definite D call. Germline CDR1 SNHLY, CDR2 FYNNEI. The CDR3 covers 12 residues. V lost 4 bases to trimming and J lost 4 bases, with 8 bases between them.

The V and J genes are TRBV4-2 and TRBJ1-2; D unclear. Germline V gene data show CDR1 as LGHNA and CDR2 as YNFKEQ. With 1 base removed from V and 4 bases from J, the gap between germline ends came to 10 bases. CDR3 size: 14 residues. The CDR3 spells CASSQVAGGYGYTF. The CDR3 DNA is TGTGCCAGCAGCCAAGTAGCCGGCGGCTATGGCTACACCTTC.

This clone was counted a single time. V gene TRBV19 combines with J gene TRBJ2-7; a weak D match, TRBD2 (6 bases). This CDR3 region has 14 residues. From germline, CDR1 is LNHDA and CDR2 SQIVND (reference sequence). V was clipped by 5 bases and J by 2 bases, with 13 bases between them. For the CDR3, the DNA is TGTGCCAGTAGTGGGCTAGCGATCCCCTACGAGCAGTACTTC. Its protein product is CASSGLAIPYEQYF.

This chain uses TRBV7-2 with TRBJ2-5, with TRBD1 matching over 7 bases. Looked up from germline, CDR1 is SGHTA and CDR2 is FQGNSA. This CDR3 comprises 14 residues. V lost 5 bases to trimming and J lost 1 base; unmatched junction nucleotides: 4. The CDR3: CASSPDRAQETQYF. The CDR3 DNA follows: TGTGCCAGCAGCCCAGACAGGGCCCAAGAGACCCAGTACTTC.

The rearrangement joins TRBV15 to TRBJ2-7, with D uncertain. V lost 0 bases to trimming and J lost 3 bases, with 9 bases between them. This CDR3 is built from 14 residues. Germline CDR1 is LNHNV and CDR2 is YYDKDF (reference sequence). The CDR3 region is CATSREGWIYEQYF. The DNA for the CDR3 is TGTGCCACCAGCAGAGAAGGATGGATCTACGAGCAGTACTTC.

The rearrangement uses TRBV21-1 and TRBJ2-7; TRBD2 is the table's D call and was not checked against the DNA. TRBV21-1 is tagged as a pseudogene. The CDR3 is 12 amino acids. The CDR3 protein is CASSRPPPAVSV. Here the CDR3 DNA reads TGTGCCAGCAGCAGGCCCCCCCCGGCGGTCTCAGTC.

The V and J genes are TRBV6-5 and TRBJ1-5; D is possibly TRBD1 (6 bases). V was clipped by 5 bases and J by 8 bases, with 16 bases between them. The CDR3 totals 14 residues. Germline V gene sequence: CDR1 MNHEY, CDR2 SVGAGI. CDR3 DNA: TGTGCCAGCAGTACAGGGACGGCCAGGGAGCCCCAGCATTTT. It codes for CASSTGTAREPQHF.

The V and J genes are TRBV15 and TRBJ2-1; tentatively, D is TRBD2 (6 bases). Trimming removed 9 bases from V and 6 bases from J, with 12 bases in between. This CDR3 contains 12 residues. Per germline, CDR1 LNHNV and CDR2 YYDKDF (reference sequence). Written as DNA, the CDR3 is TGTGCCACGGGGCGGGGCGGCAATGAGCAGTTCTTC. Translation: CATGRGGNEQFF.

This sequence joins TRBV6-5 and TRBJ2-7; D is uncertain. V gave up 2 bases and J gave up 5 bases, with 10 bases separating them. CDR3 length equals 13 residues. Germline CDR1 MNHEY, CDR2 SVGAGI. The CDR3 DNA sequence: TGTGCCAGCAGTTACCGGTGGCAGGACGAGCAGTACTTC. Encoded protein: CASSYRWQDEQYF.

The chain combines TRBV2 with TRBJ1-1; D uncertain. The V end was cut by 4 bases, the J end by 8 bases, with 17 bases between. In germline, CDR1 is SNHLY, CDR2 FYNNEI. The CDR3 runs to 14 residues. CDR3 sequence: CASSVYGPQSEAFF. The CDR3 nucleotides are TGTGCCAGCAGTGTTTATGGGCCACAATCAGAAGCTTTCTTT. Full variable domain (outside the CDR3, taken from reference TRBV2 and TRBJ1-1): EPEVTQTPSHQVTQMGQEVILRCVPISNHLYFYWYRQILGQKVEFLVSFYNNEISEKSEIFDDQFSVERPDGSNFTLKIRSTKLEDSAMYFCASSVYGPQSEAFFGQGTRLTVV.

This clone came up a few times. The CDR3 loop is CASSGVGIEAFF. The CDR3 DNA sequence: TGTGCCAGCAGCGGAGTCGGGATTGAAGCTTTCTTT. This sequence joins TRBV2 and TRBJ1-1; D call uncertain. V was clipped by 6 bases and J by 7 bases, with 12 bases between them. This CDR3 comprises 12 residues. Germline V CDR1 and CDR2: SNHLY, FYNNEI.